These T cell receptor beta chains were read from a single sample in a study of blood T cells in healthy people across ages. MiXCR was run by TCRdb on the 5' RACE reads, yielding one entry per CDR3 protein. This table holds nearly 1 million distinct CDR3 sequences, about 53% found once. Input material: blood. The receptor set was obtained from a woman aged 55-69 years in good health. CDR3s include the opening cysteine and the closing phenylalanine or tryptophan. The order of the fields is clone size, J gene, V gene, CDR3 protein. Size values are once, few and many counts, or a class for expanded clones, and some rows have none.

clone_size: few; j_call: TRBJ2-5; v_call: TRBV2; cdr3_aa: CARGEETQYF
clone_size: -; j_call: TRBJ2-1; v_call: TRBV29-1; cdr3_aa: CSVVDRGNYNEQFF
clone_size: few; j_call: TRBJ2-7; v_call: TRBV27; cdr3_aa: CASTDRSQGSEQYF
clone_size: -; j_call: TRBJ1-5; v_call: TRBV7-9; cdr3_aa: CASSNRGEGQPQHF
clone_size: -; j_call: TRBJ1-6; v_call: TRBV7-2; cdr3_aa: CASSRDPGLSSPLHF
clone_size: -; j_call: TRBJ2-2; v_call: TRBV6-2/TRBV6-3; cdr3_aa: CASSYSRTSGHPNTGELFF
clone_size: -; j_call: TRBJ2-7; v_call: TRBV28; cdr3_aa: CASTFGLFSYEQYF
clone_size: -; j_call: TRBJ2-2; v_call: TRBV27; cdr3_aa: CASSFDTTGELFF
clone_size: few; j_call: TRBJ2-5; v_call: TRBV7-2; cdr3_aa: CASSTKAGSGETQYF
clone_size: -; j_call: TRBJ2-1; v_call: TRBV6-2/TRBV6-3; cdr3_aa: CASSYSSGRGYNEQFF
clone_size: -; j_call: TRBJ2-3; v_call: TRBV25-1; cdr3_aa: CASSDRGAGATDTQYF
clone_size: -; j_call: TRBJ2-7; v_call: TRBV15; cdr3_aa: CATKRIVDNEQYF
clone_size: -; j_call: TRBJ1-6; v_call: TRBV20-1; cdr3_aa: CSAGEGPPNSPLHF
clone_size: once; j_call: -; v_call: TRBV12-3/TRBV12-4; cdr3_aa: CASTWDSLNEQYF
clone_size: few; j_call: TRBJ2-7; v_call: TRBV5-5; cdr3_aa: CASSFTSGIPYEQYF
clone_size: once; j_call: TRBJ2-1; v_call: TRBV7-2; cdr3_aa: CASSSPGGHTTRTDYNEQFF
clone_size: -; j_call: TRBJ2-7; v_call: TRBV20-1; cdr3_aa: CSASPFGPVRQGHEQYF
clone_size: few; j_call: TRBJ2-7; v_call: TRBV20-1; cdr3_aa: CSASSVIRASYEQYF
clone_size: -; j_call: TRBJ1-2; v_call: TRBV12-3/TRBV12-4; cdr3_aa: CASSHTGAFPYGYTF
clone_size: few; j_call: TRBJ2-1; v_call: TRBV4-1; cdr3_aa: CASSAYRGGEQFF
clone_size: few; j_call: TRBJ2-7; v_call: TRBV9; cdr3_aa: CASSVAGYGSSYEQYF
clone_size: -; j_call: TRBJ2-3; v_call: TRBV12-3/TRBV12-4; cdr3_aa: CASSPLAGVEDTQYF
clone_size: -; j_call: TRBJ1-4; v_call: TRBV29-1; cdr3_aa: CSVGGLDEKLFF
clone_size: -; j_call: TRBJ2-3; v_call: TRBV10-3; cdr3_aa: CAISDGLGPDTQYF
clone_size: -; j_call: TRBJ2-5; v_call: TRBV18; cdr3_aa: CASSPGIYERYF
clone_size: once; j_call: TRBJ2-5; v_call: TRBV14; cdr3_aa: CASSQRTGRQYF
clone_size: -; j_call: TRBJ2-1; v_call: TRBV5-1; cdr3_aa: CASSALAGDEQFF
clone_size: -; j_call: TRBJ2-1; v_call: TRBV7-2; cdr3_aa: CASSQWQGLANEQFF
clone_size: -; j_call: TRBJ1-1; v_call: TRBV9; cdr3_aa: CASSGPDDTEAFF
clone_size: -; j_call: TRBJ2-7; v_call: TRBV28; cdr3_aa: CASTPLGVNEQYF
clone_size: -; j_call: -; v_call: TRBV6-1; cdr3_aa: CASRTLAGPQETQYF
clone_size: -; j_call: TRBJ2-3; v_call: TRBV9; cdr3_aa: CASSAGLAGGPTDTQYF
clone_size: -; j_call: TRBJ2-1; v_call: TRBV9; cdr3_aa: CASSPTGGSYNERFF
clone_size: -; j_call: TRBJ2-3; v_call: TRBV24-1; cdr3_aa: CATSDVTGDSTDTQYF
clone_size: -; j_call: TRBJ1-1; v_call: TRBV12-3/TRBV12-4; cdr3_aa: CASTLRVSGTEAFF
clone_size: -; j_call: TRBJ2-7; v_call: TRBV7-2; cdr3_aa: CASSLVGGRVHEQYF
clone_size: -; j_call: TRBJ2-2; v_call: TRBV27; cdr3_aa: CASRGGAGVGGELFF
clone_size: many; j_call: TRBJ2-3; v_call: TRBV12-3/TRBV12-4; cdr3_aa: CASSLAGGSTDTQYF
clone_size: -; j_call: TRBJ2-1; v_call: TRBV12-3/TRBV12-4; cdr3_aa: CASTSGQEYNKQFF
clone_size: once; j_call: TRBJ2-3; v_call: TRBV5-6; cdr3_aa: CASNFGGPGGSTDTQYF
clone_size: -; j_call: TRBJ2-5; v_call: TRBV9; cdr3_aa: CASSVAKGVRGETQYF
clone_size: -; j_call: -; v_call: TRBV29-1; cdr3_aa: CSVDGSGSSGEQYF
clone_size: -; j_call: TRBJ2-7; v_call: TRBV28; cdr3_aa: CASRLQSVSPYEQYF
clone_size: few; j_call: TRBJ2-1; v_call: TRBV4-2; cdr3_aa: CASSQEQQVKQFF
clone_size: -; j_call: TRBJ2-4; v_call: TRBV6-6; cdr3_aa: CASSDSTANIQYF
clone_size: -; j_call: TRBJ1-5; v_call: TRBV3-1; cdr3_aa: CASSHSGQGYQPQHF
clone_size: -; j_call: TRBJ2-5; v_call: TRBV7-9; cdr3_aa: CASSGLVGGETQYF
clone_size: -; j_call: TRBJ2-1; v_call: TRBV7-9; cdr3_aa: CASSSLAVSYNEQFF
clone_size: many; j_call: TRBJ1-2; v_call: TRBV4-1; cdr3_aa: CASSQAPGTGTNYGYTF
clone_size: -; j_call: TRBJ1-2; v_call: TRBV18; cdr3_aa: CASSPGPTNYGYTF
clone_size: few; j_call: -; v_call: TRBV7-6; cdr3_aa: CASSLSSSGGKIYEQYF
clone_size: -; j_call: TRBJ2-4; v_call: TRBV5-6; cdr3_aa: CASNRLGTGENIQYF
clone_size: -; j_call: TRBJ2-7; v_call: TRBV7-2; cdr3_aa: CASSLQYGQYF
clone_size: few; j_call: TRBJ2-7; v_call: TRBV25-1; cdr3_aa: CASSVPGSYNEQYF
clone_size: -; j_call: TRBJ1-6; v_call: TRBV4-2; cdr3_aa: CASSQDFAVMGYNSPLHF
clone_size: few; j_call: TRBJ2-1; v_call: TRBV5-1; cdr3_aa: CASSAVPDDEQFF
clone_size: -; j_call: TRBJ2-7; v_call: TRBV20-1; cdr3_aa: CSASQGHSDEQYF
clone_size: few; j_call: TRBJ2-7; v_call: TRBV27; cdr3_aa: CAREAYEQYF
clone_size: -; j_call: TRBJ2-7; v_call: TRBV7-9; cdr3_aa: CASSFITGTGYEQYF
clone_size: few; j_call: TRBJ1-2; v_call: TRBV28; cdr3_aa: CASMTGNYYGYTF